This section outlines one T cell receptor beta chain sequence together with its context. One junction end does not reproduce the germline sequence, and a read error may be involved. This sample is drawn from a study of cytomegalovirus exposure and HLA in healthy donors. The PCR ran on 60 Vbeta and 13 Jbeta primers. The assay was immunoSEQ multiplex PCR, and TCRdb's table has in-frame clones only and misses some. The profile shows about 140,000 clones, around 80% of them singletons. The CDR3 sequence is 14 residues long. CDR1 is LGHNT, CDR2 FRNRAP, per germline. Material: PBMCs. The clonotype originates from a middle-aged man in good health and CMV-seronegative. This rearrangement joins TRBV12-5 to TRBJ1-1, with a tentative D call TRBD1 (5 bases). As DNA, the CDR3 is TGTGCTAGTAGTTTGGAGGGACTTAACACTGAAGCTTTCTTT. Translated, it gives CASSLEGLNTEAFF. The complete variable domain, with remaining parts taken from reference TRBV12-5 and TRBJ1-1, reads DARVTQTPRHKVTEMGQEVTMRCQPILGHNTVFWYRQTMMQGLELLAYFRNRAPLDDSGMPKDRFSAEMPDATLATLKIQPSEPRDSAVYFCASSLEGLNTEAFFGQGTRLTVV.